This entry describes one T cell receptor (beta chain). The data are from a study of Graves' ophthalmopathy and Graves' hyperthyroidism. The sequenced template was RNA, covering the TCR beta CDR3 region. The first round was an RT-PCR with HTBI primers, and the second round was a multiplex PCR. MiXCR, run by TCRdb on the multiplex PCR reads, gives a single entry per CDR3 protein. The table lists over a million distinct CDR3 sequences, 35% to 40% of them singletons. V shed 0 bases and J shed 13 bases, with 19 bases lying between them. Germline CDR1 and CDR2: SGHTA and FQGNSA. CDR3 size: 16 residues. This TCR came from an adult man with Graves' hyperthyroidism. The sequencing input was peripheral blood or thyroid tissue (not recorded which). V is TRBV7-2 and J is TRBJ1-6; tentative D call: TRBD1 (5 bases). DNA for the CDR3: TGTGCCAGCAGCTTAGCCCCCCAGGGTAGCAATCAGCCCCTCCACTTT. Its protein product is CASSLAPQGSNQPLHF.